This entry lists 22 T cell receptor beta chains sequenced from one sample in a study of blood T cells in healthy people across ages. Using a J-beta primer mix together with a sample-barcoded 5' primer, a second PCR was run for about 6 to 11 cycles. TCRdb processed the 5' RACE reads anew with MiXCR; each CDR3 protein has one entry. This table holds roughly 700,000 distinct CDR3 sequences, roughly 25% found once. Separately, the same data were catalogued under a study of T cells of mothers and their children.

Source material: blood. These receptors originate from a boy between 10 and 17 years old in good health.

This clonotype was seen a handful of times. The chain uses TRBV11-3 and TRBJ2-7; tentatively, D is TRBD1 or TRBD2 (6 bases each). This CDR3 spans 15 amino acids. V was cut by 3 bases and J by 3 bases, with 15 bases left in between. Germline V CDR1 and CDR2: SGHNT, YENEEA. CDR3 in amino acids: CASSFSGGPYYEQYF. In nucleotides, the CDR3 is TGTGCCAGCAGCTTTTCTGGGGGGCCCTACTACGAGCAGTACTTC.

The CDR3 region is CASKVVGTYNEQFF. The CDR3 DNA follows: TGTGCCAGCAAAGTCGTCGGAACCTACAATGAGCAGTTCTTC. The chain couples TRBV6-2 or TRBV6-3 to TRBJ2-1; D not certain. The CDR3 is made up of 14 amino acids. V dropped 7 bases and J dropped 2 bases, with 12 bases sitting between them. The germline V gene has CDR1 MNHEY and CDR2 SVGEGT.

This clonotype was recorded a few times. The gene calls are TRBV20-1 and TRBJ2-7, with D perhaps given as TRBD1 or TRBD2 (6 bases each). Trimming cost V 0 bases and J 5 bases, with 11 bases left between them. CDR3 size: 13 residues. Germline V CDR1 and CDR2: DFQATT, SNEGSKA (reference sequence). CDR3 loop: CSARDSGAHEQYF. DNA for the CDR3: TGCAGTGCTAGAGATTCGGGGGCCCACGAGCAGTACTTC.

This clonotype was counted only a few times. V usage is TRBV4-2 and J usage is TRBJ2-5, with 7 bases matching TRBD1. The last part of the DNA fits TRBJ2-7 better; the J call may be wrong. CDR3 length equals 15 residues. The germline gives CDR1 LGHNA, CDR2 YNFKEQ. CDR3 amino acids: CASSQTGTVTYEQYF. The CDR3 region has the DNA TGTGCCAGCAGCCAAACCGGGACAGTCACCTACGAGCAGTACTTC.

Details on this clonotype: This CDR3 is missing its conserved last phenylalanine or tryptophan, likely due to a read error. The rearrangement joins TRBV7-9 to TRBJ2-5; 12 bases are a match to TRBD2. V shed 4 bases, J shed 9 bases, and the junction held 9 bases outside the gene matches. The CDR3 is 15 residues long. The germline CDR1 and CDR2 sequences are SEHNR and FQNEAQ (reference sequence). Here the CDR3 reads CASSSSGGAVEPQYL. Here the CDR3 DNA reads TGTGCCAGCAGCTCTAGCGGGGGGGCTGTGGAGCCCCAGTACCTC.

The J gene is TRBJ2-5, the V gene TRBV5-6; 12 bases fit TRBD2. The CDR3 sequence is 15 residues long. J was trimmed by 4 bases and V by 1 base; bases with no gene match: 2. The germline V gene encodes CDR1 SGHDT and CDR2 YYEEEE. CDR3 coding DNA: TGTGCCAGCAGCTTGTCGGGACTAGCGGGAGAGACCCAGTACTTC. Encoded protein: CASSLSGLAGETQYF.

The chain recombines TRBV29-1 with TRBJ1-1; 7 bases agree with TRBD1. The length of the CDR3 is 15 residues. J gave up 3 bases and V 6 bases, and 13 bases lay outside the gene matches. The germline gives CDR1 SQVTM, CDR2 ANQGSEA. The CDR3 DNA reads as TGCAGCGTGCTGAGACAGGGACCTTGGGACACTGAAGCTTTCTTT. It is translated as CSVLRQGPWDTEAFF. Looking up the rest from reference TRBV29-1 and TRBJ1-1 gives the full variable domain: SAVISQKPSRDICQRGTSLTIQCQVDSQVTMMFWYRQQPGQSLTLIATANQGSEATYESGFVIDKFPISRPNLTFSTLTVSNMSPEDSSIYLCSVLRQGPWDTEAFFGQGTRLTVV.

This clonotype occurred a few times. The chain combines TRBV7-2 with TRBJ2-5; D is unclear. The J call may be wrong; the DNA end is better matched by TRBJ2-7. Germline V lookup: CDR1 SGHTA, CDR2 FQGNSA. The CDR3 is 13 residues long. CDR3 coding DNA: TGTGCCAGCAGCCCGGCCCCCTCCTACGAGCAGTACTTC. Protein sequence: CASSPAPSYEQYF.

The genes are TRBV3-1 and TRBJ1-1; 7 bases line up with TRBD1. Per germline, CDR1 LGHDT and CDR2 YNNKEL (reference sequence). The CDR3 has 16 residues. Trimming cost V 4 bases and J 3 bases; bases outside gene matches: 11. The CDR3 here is CASSRTRQGGDTEAFF. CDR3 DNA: TGTGCCAGCAGCCGAACTAGACAGGGAGGGGACACTGAAGCTTTCTTT.

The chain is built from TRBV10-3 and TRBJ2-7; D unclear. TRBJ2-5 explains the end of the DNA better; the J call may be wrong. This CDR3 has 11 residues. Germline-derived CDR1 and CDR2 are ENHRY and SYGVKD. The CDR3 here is CAIRISETQYF. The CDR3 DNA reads TGTGCCATCAGGATCTCAGAGACCCAGTACTTC.

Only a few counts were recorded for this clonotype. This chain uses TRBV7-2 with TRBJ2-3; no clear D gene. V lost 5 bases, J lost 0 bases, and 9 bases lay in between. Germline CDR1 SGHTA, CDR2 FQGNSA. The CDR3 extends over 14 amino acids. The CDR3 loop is CASSPRSSTDTQYF. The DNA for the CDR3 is TGTGCCAGCAGCCCTAGATCTAGCACAGATACGCAGTATTTT.

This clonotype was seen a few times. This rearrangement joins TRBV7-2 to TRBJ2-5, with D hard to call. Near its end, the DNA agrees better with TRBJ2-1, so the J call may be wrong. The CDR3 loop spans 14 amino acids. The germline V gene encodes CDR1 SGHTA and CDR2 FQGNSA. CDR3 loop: CASSLSPYGNEQFF. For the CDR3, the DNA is TGTGCCAGCAGCTTAAGCCCTTACGGGAATGAGCAGTTCTTC.

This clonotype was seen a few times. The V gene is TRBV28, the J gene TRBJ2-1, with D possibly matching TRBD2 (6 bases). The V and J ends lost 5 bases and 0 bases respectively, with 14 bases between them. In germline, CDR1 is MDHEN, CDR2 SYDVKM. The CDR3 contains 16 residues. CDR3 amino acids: CASSHSGDSSYNEQFF. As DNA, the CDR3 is TGTGCCAGCAGTCACTCCGGGGACTCCTCCTACAATGAGCAGTTCTTC.

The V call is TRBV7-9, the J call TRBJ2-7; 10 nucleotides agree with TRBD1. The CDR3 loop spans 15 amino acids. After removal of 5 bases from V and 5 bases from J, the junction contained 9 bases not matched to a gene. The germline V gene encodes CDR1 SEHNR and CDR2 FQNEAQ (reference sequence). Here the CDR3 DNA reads TGTGCCAGCAGCCCGGGACAGGGGTCCTTAAACGAGCAGTACTTC. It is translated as CASSPGQGSLNEQYF.

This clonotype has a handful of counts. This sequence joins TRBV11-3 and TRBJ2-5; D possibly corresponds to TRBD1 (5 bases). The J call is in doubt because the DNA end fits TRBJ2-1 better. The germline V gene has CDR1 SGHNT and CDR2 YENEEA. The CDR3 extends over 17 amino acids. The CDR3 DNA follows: TGTGCCAGCAGCTTAATCTTTGGGGCAGACGCCCCCCATGAGCAGTTCTTC. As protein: CASSLIFGADAPHEQFF.

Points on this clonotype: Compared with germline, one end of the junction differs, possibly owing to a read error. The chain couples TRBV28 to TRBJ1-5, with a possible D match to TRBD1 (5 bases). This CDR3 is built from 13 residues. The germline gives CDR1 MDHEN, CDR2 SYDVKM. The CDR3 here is CASSGGSDQPQHF. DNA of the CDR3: TGTGCCAGCAGCGGGGGTAGCGATCAGCCCCAGCATTTT.

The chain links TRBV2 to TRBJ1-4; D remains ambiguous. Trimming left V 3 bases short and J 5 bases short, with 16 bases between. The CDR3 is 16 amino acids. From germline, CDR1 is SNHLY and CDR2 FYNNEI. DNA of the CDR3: TGTGCCAGCAGTGACAGACGGGCTCTCAACAATGAAAAACTGTTTTTT. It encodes CASSDRRALNNEKLFF.

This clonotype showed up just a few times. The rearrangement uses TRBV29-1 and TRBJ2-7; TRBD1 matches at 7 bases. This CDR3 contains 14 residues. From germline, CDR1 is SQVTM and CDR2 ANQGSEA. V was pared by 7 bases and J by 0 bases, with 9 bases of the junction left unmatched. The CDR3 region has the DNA TGCAGCGCTGAGACAGGGTCTAACTCCTACGAGCAGTACTTC. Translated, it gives CSAETGSNSYEQYF.

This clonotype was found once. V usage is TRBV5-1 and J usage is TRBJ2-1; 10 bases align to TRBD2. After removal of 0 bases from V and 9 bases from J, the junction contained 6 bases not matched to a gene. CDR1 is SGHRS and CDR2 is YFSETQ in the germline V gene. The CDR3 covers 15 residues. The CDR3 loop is CASSLGPSGSGEQFF. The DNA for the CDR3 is TGCGCCAGCAGCTTGGGGCCTAGCGGGAGCGGTGAGCAGTTCTTC.

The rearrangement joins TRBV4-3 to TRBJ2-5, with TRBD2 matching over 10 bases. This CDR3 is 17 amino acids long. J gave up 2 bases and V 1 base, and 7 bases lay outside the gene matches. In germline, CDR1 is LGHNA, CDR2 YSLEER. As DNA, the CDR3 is TGCGCCAGCAGCCAAGTAGCGGGGGGTATGAAACAAGAGACCCAGTACTTC. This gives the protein CASSQVAGGMKQETQYF.

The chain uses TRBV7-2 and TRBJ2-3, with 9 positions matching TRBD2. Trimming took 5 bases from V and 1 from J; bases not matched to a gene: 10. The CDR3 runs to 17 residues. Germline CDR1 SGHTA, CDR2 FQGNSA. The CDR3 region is CASSPTSGGVGTDTQYF. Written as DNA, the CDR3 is TGTGCCAGCAGCCCGACTAGCGGAGGGGTGGGCACAGATACGCAGTATTTT.

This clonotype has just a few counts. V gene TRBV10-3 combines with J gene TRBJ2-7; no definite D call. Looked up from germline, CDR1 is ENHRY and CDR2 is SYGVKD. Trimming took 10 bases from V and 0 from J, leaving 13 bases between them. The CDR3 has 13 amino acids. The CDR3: CATMMAISYEQYF. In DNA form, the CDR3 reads TGTGCCACCATGATGGCGATCTCCTACGAGCAGTACTTC.